These 32 T cell receptor beta chains were sequenced from one sample in a study of blood T cells in healthy people across ages (dated by TCRdb to the mid-2010s). The library was produced with 5' RACE. Sequencing instrument: Illumina HiSeq 2500. A second PCR of about 7 to 12 cycles was performed with a sample-barcoded 5' primer and a J-beta primer mix. TCRdb reanalyzed the raw reads on its own, using fastp at Q25 for trimming and MiXCR for clone calling, and kept in-frame beta chains. Every entry covers one CDR3 protein and lists the most common genes and DNA from its rows. The sample table lists under 2 million distinct CDR3 sequences, about 35% of them with a count of one. About 11% of the sample is in the top ten clones. Sequencing was done on a sample of blood. Source of these receptors: a woman between 25 and 40 years old in good health.

There are a few counts of this clonotype. The chain has TRBV4-1 and TRBJ2-3; perhaps TRBD2 as D (7 bases). The CDR3 loop spans 16 amino acids. Trimming removed 4 bases at V and 2 bases at J, with 16 bases between. CDR1 MGHRA and CDR2 YSYEKL come from the germline V gene. In DNA, the CDR3 is TGCGCCAGCAGCCCAGCGACGGGGGGCCTCACAGATACGCAGTATTTT. This codes for CASSPATGGLTDTQYF.

The chain couples TRBV20-1 to TRBJ1-1; 7 nucleotides match TRBD1. Germline V CDR1 and CDR2: DFQATT, SNEGSKA (reference sequence). The CDR3 covers 15 residues. CDR3 amino acids: CSGSFVTGPARKAFF. CDR3 in DNA: TGCAGCGGGTCCTTTGTGACAGGGCCCGCTCGCAAGGCTTTCTTT.

This clonotype showed up just a few times. The CDR3 region is CASSGLGGLETQYF. Here the CDR3 DNA reads TGTGCCAGCAGCGGATTAGGGGGGTTGGAGACCCAGTACTTC. V usage is TRBV7-8 and J usage is TRBJ2-5; D assignment may be TRBD1 or TRBD2 (6 bases each). This CDR3 contains 14 residues. Germline CDR1 is SGHVS and CDR2 is FQNEAQ. The V end was cut by 5 bases, the J end by 5 bases, with 15 bases between.

The chain uses TRBV3-1 and TRBJ2-1; 9 nucleotides agree with TRBD2. The CDR3 is made up of 14 amino acids. The V segment lost 3 bases and the J segment 8 bases; nucleotides outside the gene matches: 5. The V gene's germline CDR1 is LGHDT and CDR2 YNNKEL (reference sequence). The CDR3 DNA is TGTGCCAGCAGCCAGGGCATAGCGGGAGATGAGCAGTTCTTC. Its translation is CASSQGIAGDEQFF.

The chain uses TRBV20-1 and TRBJ2-1; 14 positions match TRBD2. The CDR3 has 17 residues. V lost 6 bases to trimming and J lost 1 base; unmatched junction nucleotides: 8. CDR1 DFQATT and CDR2 SNEGSKA come from the germline V gene (reference sequence). This CDR3 reads CSAPTSGGARSYNEQFF. In DNA, the CDR3 is TGCAGTGCGCCGACTAGCGGGGGGGCCAGGTCCTACAATGAGCAGTTCTTC.

The table lists this clonotype with a few counts. V and J are TRBV10-3 and TRBJ2-5; 7 positions match TRBD2. Trimming at V came to 4 bases and at J to 1 base, leaving 3 bases not matched to a gene. Germline lookup yields CDR1 ENHRY and CDR2 SYGVKD. The CDR3 extends over 14 amino acids. The CDR3: CAISGSSGQETQYF. As DNA, the CDR3 is TGTGCCATCAGTGGTTCTAGCGGCCAAGAGACCCAGTACTTC.

This clonotype was picked up many times. V and J are TRBV4-1 and TRBJ2-5; D call uncertain. The germline gives CDR1 MGHRA, CDR2 YSYEKL. The CDR3 totals 12 residues. Trimming stripped 0 bases from V and 13 bases from J, with 12 bases between. The CDR3 here is CASSQDNTRRYF. CDR3 nucleotides: TGCGCCAGCAGCCAAGATAACACTCGTCGGTACTTC.

The chain has TRBV28 and TRBJ2-7; D unclear. CDR1 is MDHEN and CDR2 is SYDVKM in the germline V gene. CDR3 length equals 12 residues. V shed 9 bases and J shed 6 bases, with 15 bases lying between them. As DNA, the CDR3 is TGTGCCAGTAGTCCGGCCCTTCTCGAGCAGTACTTC. Translating it yields CASSPALLEQYF.

There are many counts of this clonotype. The V call is TRBV28, the J call TRBJ2-7; no firm D call. The CDR3 consists of 12 residues. V lost 2 bases to trimming and J lost 7 bases, with 9 bases between them. Germline V CDR1 and CDR2: MDHEN, SYDVKM. As DNA, the CDR3 is TGTGCCAGCAGTTTAAGGGCAGAAGAGCAGTACTTC. Protein: CASSLRAEEQYF.

With respect to this clonotype: A read error may explain this, as a much larger clone is one base away. The chain combines TRBV29-1 with TRBJ2-4; no clear D. The DNA end is more similar to TRBJ2-7, so the J call may be wrong. The CDR3 is 12 amino acids. In germline, CDR1 is SQVTM, CDR2 ANQGSEA. The CDR3 DNA sequence: TGCAGCGTTCGCACCGTGGGGTACGAGCAGTACTTC. The encoded protein is CSVRTVGYEQYF.

The V gene is TRBV4-2, the J gene TRBJ1-5; possible D gene TRBD1, 5 bases. Germline-derived CDR1 and CDR2 are LGHNA and YNFKEQ. The V end lost 4 bases, the J end lost 1 base, and 11 bases lay between the germline ends. The CDR3 is 15 residues long. The CDR3 region is CASSLVGGSNQPQHF. CDR3 coding DNA: TGTGCCAGCAGCCTCGTGGGGGGGAGCAATCAGCCCCAGCATTTT.

The rearrangement uses TRBV11-1 and TRBJ2-1; 10 bases line up with TRBD1. J gave up 12 bases and V 6 bases, and 11 bases lay outside the gene matches. Germline CDR1 is SGHAT and CDR2 is FQDESV (reference sequence). The CDR3 loop spans 14 amino acids. The CDR3 is CASSSGTGDMGQFF. The CDR3 coding sequence is TGTGCCAGCAGTTCCGGGACAGGGGACATGGGGCAGTTCTTC. The full variable domain, with the rest looked up from reference TRBV11-1 and TRBJ2-1, is EAEVAQSPRYKITEKSQAVAFWCDPISGHATLYWYRQILGQGPELLVQFQDESVVDDSQLPKDRFSAERLKGVDSTLKIQPAELGDSAMYLCASSSGTGDMGQFFGPGTRLTVL.

J is TRBJ1-3 and V is TRBV29-1; D is perhaps TRBD1 (6 bases). Trimming cost V 7 bases and J 2 bases, with 18 bases left between them. The CDR3 length is 15 residues. Germline V lookup: CDR1 SQVTM, CDR2 ANQGSEA. Here the CDR3 DNA reads TGCAGCGCTGCGCGAGGGGACACGGCTGGAAACACCATATATTTT. Translating gives CSAARGDTAGNTIYF.

To note about this clonotype: The germline gene is not matched at one end of the junction; a read error may be the cause. The chain has TRBV18 and TRBJ2-1; 11 bases align to TRBD2. The CDR3 length is 15 residues. The V gene's germline CDR1 is KGHSH and CDR2 LQKENI. This chain's CDR3 is CASSRSGGGNNKQFF. The CDR3 DNA follows: TGTGCCAGCTCACGTAGCGGGGGGGGCAACAATAAGCAGTTCTTC.

The sample holds a few counts of this clonotype. A junction end diverges from the germline sequence, so it may reflect a read error. V gene TRBV4-1 combines with J gene TRBJ2-3; maybe TRBD2 (6 bases). The CDR3 sequence is 13 residues long. The germline gives CDR1 MGHRA, CDR2 YSYEKL. The CDR3 here is CAGSRPGEGTQYF. The CDR3 DNA reads TGCGCCGGCAGTCGGCCGGGGGAAGGCACGCAGTATTTT.

This clonotype appeared many times. The rearrangement links TRBV9 to TRBJ2-7; 7 bases map to TRBD2. The V and J ends lost 4 bases and 0 bases, in that order; junction bases with no gene match: 4. CDR1 and CDR2 from the germline V gene are SGDLS and YYNGEE. This CDR3 region has 14 residues. This chain's CDR3 is CASSRGLSSYEQYF. CDR3 sequence (DNA): TGTGCCAGCAGCCGGGGACTATCCTCCTACGAGCAGTACTTC.

The genes are TRBV27 and TRBJ2-5, with a possible D match to TRBD1 (5 bases). The J call is uncertain, as TRBJ2-7 better fits the DNA end. The CDR3 covers 11 residues. The germline CDR1 and CDR2 sequences are MNHEY and SMNVEV (reference sequence). The CDR3 sequence is CASTTGNEQYF. The CDR3 bases are TGTGCCAGCACTACAGGAAACGAGCAGTACTTC.

V usage is TRBV28 and J usage is TRBJ2-2; 10 bases fit TRBD2. Germline CDR1 MDHEN, CDR2 SYDVKM. After removal of 10 bases from V and 3 bases from J, the junction contained 8 bases not matched to a gene. This CDR3 spans 15 amino acids. The CDR3 region is CATGPAGGYTGELFF. The CDR3 DNA follows: TGTGCCACCGGCCCAGCGGGGGGGTACACCGGGGAGCTGTTTTTT.

With respect to this clonotype: A much bigger clone sits one base away, suggesting this may be a read error. The chain recombines TRBV4-1 with TRBJ2-5; 11 nucleotides match TRBD2. The CDR3 consists of 15 residues. The V gene end was trimmed by 1 base and the J gene end by 11 bases; junction bases not matched to a gene: 9. Germline CDR1 reads MGHRA; CDR2 reads YSYEKL. The CDR3 is CASSQALAGAYGQYF. CDR3 coding DNA: TGCGCCAGCAGCCAAGCACTAGCGGGGGCCTACGGGCAGTACTTC.

Worth noting for this clonotype: One end of the junction varies from germline; a read error may be responsible. The V call is TRBV7-2, the J call TRBJ2-1; D is perhaps TRBD2 (6 bases). Germline lookup yields CDR1 SGHTA and CDR2 FQGNSA. The CDR3 runs to 15 residues. CDR3 DNA sequence: TGTGCCAGCAGCTGGGGACTTCGCTCCTACAATGAGCGGTTCTTC. It encodes CASSWGLRSYNERFF.

J is TRBJ1-4 and V is TRBV30; D is ambiguous. CDR3 size: 12 residues. Germline CDR1 GTSNPN, CDR2 SVGIG (reference sequence). V was clipped by 0 bases and J by 8 bases, with 7 bases between them. DNA for the CDR3: TGTGCCTGGAGTGTACTAGAAGAAAAACTGTTTTTT. Protein product: CAWSVLEEKLFF. Drawing the rest from reference TRBV30 and TRBJ1-4, the complete variable domain is SQTIHQWPATLVQPVGSPLSLECTVEGTSNPNLYWYRQAAGRGLQLLFYSVGIGQISSEVPQNLSASRPQDRQFILSSKKLLLSDSGFYLCAWSVLEEKLFFGSGTQLSVL.

J is TRBJ1-1 and V is TRBV28; D is undetermined. The CDR3 is 11 amino acids. Germline loops: CDR1 MDHEN, CDR2 SYDVKM. Trimming cost V 11 bases and J 8 bases, with 15 bases left between them. CDR3 DNA sequence: TGTGCCCTTCTCTCGGGTACGGAAGCTTTCTTT. Protein product: CALLSGTEAFF.

This clonotype was found a few times. This chain connects TRBV20-1 to TRBJ1-2, with 8 nucleotides matching TRBD1. V was pared by 0 bases and J by 5 bases, with 8 bases of the junction left unmatched. CDR1 is DFQATT, CDR2 SNEGSKA, per germline (reference sequence). This CDR3 region has 15 residues. The CDR3 DNA reads as TGCAGTGCTAGAGAAAGGACAGGGCCTGGGTATGGCTACACCTTC. It specifies CSARERTGPGYGYTF.

The chain employs TRBV29-1 and TRBJ2-1; 8 nucleotides align to TRBD2. This CDR3 spans 19 amino acids. J gave up 1 base and V 6 bases, and 20 bases lay outside the gene matches. The germline CDR1 and CDR2 sequences are SQVTM and ANQGSEA. CDR3 bases: TGCAGCGTCCGACATAGCGGGACTGGCGGGTATTCATCCTACAATGAGCAGTTCTTC. The encoded protein is CSVRHSGTGGYSSYNEQFF.

This clonotype was observed a handful of times. This sequence joins TRBV20-1 and TRBJ2-5; D tentatively reads TRBD1 or TRBD2 (5 bases each). The length of the CDR3 is 14 residues. From germline, CDR1 is DFQATT and CDR2 SNEGSKA (reference sequence). The V gene lost 6 bases and the J gene lost 9 bases, with 23 bases spanning the gap. CDR3 DNA: TGCAGTGCCTGGGGCCAGGGTCGCCTGGGGGCCCAGTACTTC. Encoded protein: CSAWGQGRLGAQYF.

The chain links TRBV10-2 to TRBJ2-1, with 14 positions matching TRBD2. Per germline, CDR1 WSHSY and CDR2 SAAADI. With 7 bases clipped from V and 0 bases from J, the junction kept 8 bases outside the gene matches. The CDR3 runs to 18 residues. This chain's CDR3 is CASKGLAGEYSSYNEQFF. In DNA, the CDR3 is TGCGCCAGCAAGGGACTAGCGGGAGAATATAGCTCCTACAATGAGCAGTTCTTC.

This clonotype was detected only a few times. The chain combines TRBV20-1 with TRBJ2-1, with TRBD2 identical over 10 bases. This CDR3 has 15 amino acids. V lost 5 bases to trimming and J lost 3 bases; unmatched junction nucleotides: 7. Germline lookup yields CDR1 DFQATT and CDR2 SNEGSKA (reference sequence). CDR3 sequence: CSAEASGGIYNEQFF. The CDR3 nucleotides are TGCAGTGCTGAAGCTAGCGGGGGTATCTACAATGAGCAGTTCTTC.

The chain joins TRBV6-6 to TRBJ2-3, with a weak D call TRBD2 (7 bases). Germline assignment: CDR1 MNHNY and CDR2 SVGAGI (reference sequence). The length of the CDR3 is 12 residues. V was pared by 8 bases and J by 3 bases, with 9 bases between. This CDR3 is CASAGATDTQYF. The CDR3 nucleotides are TGTGCCAGCGCGGGGGCAACAGATACGCAGTATTTT.

With regard to this clonotype: One end of the junction is discordant with germline, which a read error may explain. The chain combines TRBV7-9 with TRBJ2-2; weak D call: TRBD2 (6 bases). CDR3 size: 16 residues. Germline loops: CDR1 SEHNR, CDR2 FQNEAQ (reference sequence). Here the CDR3 DNA reads TGTGCCCGCAGCTCCCAGACTAGTTTGGGCACCGGGGAGCTGTTTTTT. Amino acid sequence: CARSSQTSLGTGELFF.

This clonotype was found many times. The chain combines TRBV29-1 with TRBJ1-5; D not certain. This CDR3 has 13 amino acids. CDR1 is SQVTM, CDR2 ANQGSEA, per germline. Trimming stripped 0 bases from V and 0 bases from J, with 3 bases between. The chain's CDR3 is CSVEEGSNQPQHF. In DNA, the CDR3 is TGCAGCGTTGAAGAAGGTAGCAATCAGCCCCAGCATTTT.

The chain couples TRBV11-1 to TRBJ2-1; D is possibly TRBD2 (5 bases). This CDR3 has 14 residues. Between the trimmed V and J ends, which lost 4 bases and 8 bases, there was a span of 15 bases. Germline V gene sequence: CDR1 SGHAT, CDR2 FQDESV (reference sequence). The chain's CDR3 is CASSSQSPRDEQFF. The CDR3 region has the DNA TGTGCCAGCAGCTCTCAGTCACCGCGGGATGAGCAGTTCTTC.

A note on this clonotype: It may be a read error: a sequence one base away is much more abundant. The rearrangement joins TRBV7-2 to TRBJ1-1, with 7 positions matching TRBD1. The V and J ends lost 4 bases and 4 bases, in that order; junction bases with no gene match: 6. The CDR3 loop spans 14 amino acids. Germline lookup yields CDR1 SGHTA and CDR2 FQGNSA. The CDR3 nucleotides read TGTGCCAGCAGCTCCATCGCAGGGGGCACTGAAGCTTTCTTT. Protein: CASSSIAGGTEAFF.